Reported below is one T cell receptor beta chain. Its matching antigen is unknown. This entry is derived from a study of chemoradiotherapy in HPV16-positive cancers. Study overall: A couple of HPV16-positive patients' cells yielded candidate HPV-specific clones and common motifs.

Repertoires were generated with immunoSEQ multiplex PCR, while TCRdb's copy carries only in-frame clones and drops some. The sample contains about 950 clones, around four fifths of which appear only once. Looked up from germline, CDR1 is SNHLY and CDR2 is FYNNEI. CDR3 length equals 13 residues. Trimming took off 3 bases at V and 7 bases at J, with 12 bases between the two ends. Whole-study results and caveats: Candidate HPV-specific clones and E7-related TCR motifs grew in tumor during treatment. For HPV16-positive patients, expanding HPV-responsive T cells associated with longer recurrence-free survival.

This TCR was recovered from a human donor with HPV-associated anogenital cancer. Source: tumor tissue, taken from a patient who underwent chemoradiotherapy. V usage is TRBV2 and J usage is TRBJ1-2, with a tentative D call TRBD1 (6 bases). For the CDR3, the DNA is TGTGCCAGCAGTGATTCAGGGGTCGGTGGCTACACCTTC. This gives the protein CASSDSGVGGYTF. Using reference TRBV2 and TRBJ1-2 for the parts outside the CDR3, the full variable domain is EPEVTQTPSHQVTQMGQEVILRCVPISNHLYFYWYRQILGQKVEFLVSFYNNEISEKSEIFDDQFSVERPDGSNFTLKIRSTKLEDSAMYFCASSDSGVGGYTFGSGTRLTVV.